Listed here are 17 T cell receptor beta chains from one sample, sequenced in a study of control samples from healthy donors and cancer patients. Measured with immunoSEQ multiplex PCR; TCRdb has only the in-frame clones, and not every one. The profile shows more than 65,000 clones, over 80% of them singletons. The sample was blood. The receptors derive from a man in his 60s in good health.

The chain joins TRBV5-1 to TRBJ2-1, with D uncertain. V lost 0 bases and J 0 bases, leaving 4 bases between the germline ends. The germline CDR1 and CDR2 sequences are SGHRS and YFSETQ. This CDR3 region has 14 residues. CDR3 nucleotides: TGCGCCAGCAGCTTGGAACTCTCCTACAATGAGCAGTTCTTC. It codes for CASSLELSYNEQFF. The variable domain in full, with the rest retrieved from reference TRBV5-1 and TRBJ2-1, is KAGVTQTPRYLIKTRGQQVTLSCSPISGHRSVSWYQQTPGQGLQFLFEYFSETQRNKGNFPGRFSGRQFSNSRSEMNVSTLELGDSALYLCASSLELSYNEQFFGPGTRLTVL.

V is TRBV7-3 and J is TRBJ2-3; 10 bases are a match to TRBD2. The germline V gene has CDR1 SGHTA and CDR2 FQGTGA. This CDR3 is built from 19 residues. V dropped 1 base and J dropped 1; count of bases not matched to a gene: 11. This CDR3 is CASSLKGSSGSRGTDTQYF. The CDR3 DNA is TGTGCCAGCAGCTTAAAAGGGTCTAGCGGGAGTCGGGGCACAGATACGCAGTATTTT.

This sequence joins TRBV6-6 and TRBJ2-5; the D gene is possibly TRBD1 (6 bases). Germline values: CDR1 MNHNY, CDR2 SVGAGI (reference sequence). V was pared by 2 bases and J by 3 bases, with 13 bases between. The CDR3 has 15 amino acids. The CDR3, as DNA: TGTGCCAGCAGTTACGGAGGTGCAGGGGAAGAGACCCAGTACTTC. This sequence encodes CASSYGGAGEETQYF.

CDR3 loop: CASSATQGYNEQFF. In nucleotides, the CDR3 is TGTGCCAGCAGCGCGACACAAGGCTACAATGAGCAGTTCTTC. The V and J genes are TRBV9 and TRBJ2-1, with unresolved D. The CDR3 has 14 amino acids. V was trimmed by 3 bases and J by 3 bases, leaving 10 bases between them. Germline lookup yields CDR1 SGDLS and CDR2 YYNGEE. The full variable domain, completed using reference TRBV9 and TRBJ2-1, is DSGVTQTPKHLITATGQRVTLRCSPRSGDLSVYWYQQSLDQGLQFLIQYYNGEERAKGNILERFSAQQFPDLHSELNLSSLELGDSALYFCASSATQGYNEQFFGPGTRLTVL.

This chain uses TRBV14 with TRBJ1-2; 9 nucleotides align to TRBD1. The J segment lost 0 bases and the V segment lost 0 bases, leaving 8 bases of the junction unmatched. The CDR3 runs 18 residues. The germline CDR1 and CDR2 sequences are SGHDN and FVKESK. Here the CDR3 DNA reads TGTGCCAGCAGCCAAGATTTGGGACAGGGTGATTCTAACTATGGCTACACCTTC. Translating it yields CASSQDLGQGDSNYGYTF.

The chain couples TRBV11-2 to TRBJ2-1; 11 positions match TRBD2. There are 14 residues in the CDR3. Germline V gives CDR1 SGHAT, CDR2 FQNNGV. The ends lost 5 bases at V and 7 bases at J; junction bases unmatched: 4. The DNA of the CDR3 is TGTGCCAGCAGCAAACTAGCGGGGGAAAATGAGCAGTTCTTC. Amino acids: CASSKLAGENEQFF.

Here the CDR3 reads CASSFLPASTDTQYF. The CDR3 DNA is TGTGCCAGCAGCTTCCTTCCAGCTAGCACAGATACGCAGTATTTT. The chain carries TRBV7-8 and TRBJ2-3; D unclear. This CDR3 comprises 15 residues. Germline CDR1 is SGHVS and CDR2 is FQNEAQ. The germline V and J ends were trimmed by 3 bases and 0 bases, with 10 bases remaining between them.

The chain recombines TRBV18 with TRBJ2-1, with 7 bases identical to TRBD2. CDR1 is KGHSH and CDR2 is LQKENI in the germline V gene. V lost 2 bases and J lost 2; bases outside the gene matches: 3. There are 15 residues in the CDR3. CDR3 nucleotide sequence: TGTGCCAGCTCACCAGGAAGCGGGACCTACAATGAGCAGTTCTTC. This gives the protein CASSPGSGTYNEQFF.

The chain has TRBV5-4 and TRBJ1-2; D gene ambiguous. V was shortened by 2 bases and J by 2 bases, with 7 bases between the two germline ends. In germline, CDR1 is SGHNT, CDR2 YYREEE (reference sequence). This CDR3 has 13 residues. The CDR3 protein is CASSFPGNYGYTF. As DNA, the CDR3 is TGTGCCAGCAGCTTTCCGGGAAACTATGGCTACACCTTC.

The chain couples TRBV5-4 to TRBJ2-3; the D gene is possibly TRBD1 (6 bases). This CDR3 spans 15 amino acids. V lost 1 base and J 3 bases, leaving 12 bases between the germline ends. Germline V gives CDR1 SGHNT, CDR2 YYREEE (reference sequence). CDR3 protein: CASSLPRGETDTQYF. DNA of the CDR3: TGTGCCAGCAGCTTGCCCAGGGGAGAAACAGATACGCAGTATTTT.

This clone was found once. Written as DNA, the CDR3 is TGTGCCAGCAGACTGGGGGCCCTAGACAATGAGCAGTTCTTC. It codes for CASRLGALDNEQFF. J is TRBJ2-1 and V is TRBV6-5; tentative D call: TRBD1 (6 bases). CDR3 size: 14 residues. V gave up 6 bases and J gave up 5 bases, with 14 bases separating them. CDR1 and CDR2 from the germline V gene are MNHEY and SVGAGI.

The chain recombines TRBV18 with TRBJ2-7; TRBD1 might be the D (6 bases). Trimming cost V 4 bases and J 3 bases, with 13 bases left between them. There are 14 residues in the CDR3. The germline CDR1 and CDR2 sequences are KGHSH and LQKENI. The CDR3 region is CASSRDNWNYEQYF. DNA for the CDR3: TGTGCCAGCTCACGGGACAATTGGAACTACGAGCAGTACTTC.

This chain connects TRBV4-2 to TRBJ2-5; tentatively, D is TRBD1 (7 bases). V was clipped by 1 base and J by 3 bases, with 15 bases between them. This CDR3 has 16 residues. CDR1 is LGHNA and CDR2 is YNFKEQ in the germline V gene. CDR3 sequence (DNA): TGTGCCAGCAGCCAAGTCGGAGGGGGCTTAAAAGAGACCCAGTACTTC. Protein product: CASSQVGGGLKETQYF.

This clone came up a few times. The chain has TRBV6-5 and TRBJ2-1, with 13 bases identical to TRBD2. The CDR3 runs to 15 residues. Trimming at V came to 4 bases and at J to 8 bases, leaving 5 bases not matched to a gene. Germline CDR1 reads MNHEY; CDR2 reads SVGAGI. Here the CDR3 DNA reads TGTGCCAGCAGTTTGACTAGCGGGAGGACCCATGAGCAGTTCTTC. Translating it yields CASSLTSGRTHEQFF.

The chain joins TRBV18 to TRBJ2-3, with 13 bases identical to TRBD2. Trimming took 1 base from V and 3 from J; bases not matched to a gene: 10. Germline values: CDR1 KGHSH, CDR2 LQKENI. The CDR3 totals 19 residues. DNA for the CDR3: TGTGCCAGCTCACCACGAACTAGCGGGAGGGCCATCGGTACAGATACGCAGTATTTT. It encodes CASSPRTSGRAIGTDTQYF.

The chain employs TRBV28 and TRBJ2-7; D possibly corresponds to TRBD1 (5 bases). Looked up from germline, CDR1 is MDHEN and CDR2 is SYDVKM. The CDR3 extends over 15 amino acids. V was cut by 3 bases and J by 2 bases, with 14 bases left in between. CDR3 protein: CASSFAGIGAYEQYF. The CDR3 region has the DNA TGTGCCAGCAGTTTCGCCGGTATAGGGGCCTACGAGCAGTACTTC.

The rearrangement joins TRBV18 to TRBJ2-4, with D perhaps TRBD1 (6 bases). Germline values: CDR1 KGHSH, CDR2 LQKENI. The V and J ends lost 3 bases and 7 bases respectively, with 16 bases between them. The CDR3 spans 15 residues. The CDR3 DNA is TGTGCCAGCTCACCCCTCGGACAGACGGGGAACATTCAGTACTTC. Its protein is CASSPLGQTGNIQYF.